This T cell receptor (beta chain) is from a study of beta chain features in type 1 diabetes. Staining for CD45RO/CCR7/CD25/CD127/CD95/CD27 allowed sorting of CD4+ naive, central memory, regulatory and stem cell-like memory cells. Once sorted, every population was more than 98% pure. This clone was counted only a few times. What it binds is unknown. Study-level points and caveats: Junctions at VDJ sites from type 1 diabetes patients had fewer insertions and more deletions.

Every bit of the isolated RNA underwent reverse transcription, so sequencing read expressed TCRB transcripts. Approximately 4 million reads was the average for naive, central memory and regulatory T cell samples. Some clones are missing from TCRdb's copy, which holds only in-frame ones; the method was immunoSEQ multiplex PCR. The sample lists some 410,000 clones, about 15% occurring once. V lost 6 bases and J 5 bases, leaving 6 bases between the germline ends. The CDR3 is made up of 11 amino acids. The germline CDR1 and CDR2 sequences are MNHNY and SVGAGI (reference sequence). This TCR was recovered from a man between 25 and 39 years old in good health. This rearrangement joins TRBV6-6 to TRBJ2-3; unclear D gene. Sequenced material: naive CD4+ T cells from blood. The CDR3 reads CASRARDTQYF. The CDR3 nucleotides are TGTGCCAGCAGGGCGCGAGATACGCAGTATTTT.